The 31 T cell receptor beta chains in this list originate from one sample, sequenced in a study of T cells in Graves' hyperthyroidism and ophthalmopathy. RNA transcripts gave rise to amplified TCR beta CDR3 regions. The TCR CDR3 first-round RT-PCR relied on the HTBI primer set. TCRdb reanalysed the multiplex PCR reads using MiXCR and keeps one entry per CDR3 protein. The sample shows 300,000 to 450,000 distinct CDR3 sequences, around 25% of them seen only once. Specimen: blood. These receptors all stem from a man aged 45-65 years with Graves' hyperthyroidism.

This clonotype was recorded at least ten times. V gene TRBV29-1 combines with J gene TRBJ2-7; 8 nucleotides match TRBD1. CDR3 length: 13 residues. With 4 bases clipped from V and 3 bases from J, the junction kept 5 bases outside the gene matches. Germline CDR1 SQVTM, CDR2 ANQGSEA. The CDR3: CSVATGTGYEQYF. The CDR3 nucleotides read TGCAGCGTTGCCACCGGGACAGGCTACGAGCAGTACTTC.

This clonotype was seen repeatedly, ten times or more. The chain employs TRBV12-3 or TRBV12-4 and TRBJ2-3, with a weak D call TRBD1 (6 bases). The CDR3 has 15 amino acids. V was clipped by 5 bases and J by 1 base, with 13 bases between them. CDR3 protein: CASSGGRSRTDTQYF. CDR3 DNA sequence: TGTGCCAGCAGTGGGGGCCGCTCTCGCACAGATACGCAGTATTTT.

The rearrangement links TRBV19 to TRBJ1-2, with 8 bases lining up with TRBD1. Germline CDR1 is LNHDA and CDR2 is SQIVND (reference sequence). J gave up 1 base and V 3 bases, and 10 bases lay outside the gene matches. There are 17 residues in the CDR3. CDR3 DNA: TGTGCCAGTAGTATCAACCTCTTTGGACAGGGTAACTATGGCTACACCTTC. Translation gives CASSINLFGQGNYGYTF.

The chain couples TRBV24-1 to TRBJ2-5, with 7 positions matching TRBD1. Germline CDR1 reads KGHDR; CDR2 reads SFDVKD. The CDR3 covers 13 residues. The J segment lost 5 bases and the V segment lost 6 bases, leaving 5 bases of the junction unmatched. The CDR3 coding sequence is TGTGCCACCAGTAAGACAGGGATGGAGACCCAGTACTTC. Translating gives CATSKTGMETQYF.

This clonotype has just a few counts. The chain uses TRBV28 and TRBJ2-1; D remains unclear. Deletions cut 4 bases from V and 9 bases from J, with 13 bases between. Germline V lookup: CDR1 MDHEN, CDR2 SYDVKM. The CDR3 contains 13 residues. CDR3 nucleotide sequence: TGTGCCAGCAGTTCCCTTCCTAGGAGTGAGCAGTTCTTC. Residues: CASSSLPRSEQFF.

This clonotype has just a few counts. This chain uses TRBV20-1 with TRBJ1-1; no clear D gene. Germline V CDR1 and CDR2: DFQATT, SNEGSKA (reference sequence). V was trimmed by 0 bases and J by 6 bases, leaving 11 bases between them. The CDR3 has 13 amino acids. The CDR3 here is CSARDRLSAEAFF. CDR3 in DNA: TGCAGTGCTAGAGATCGCCTAAGCGCTGAAGCTTTCTTT.

This clonotype was observed many times. The chain joins TRBV10-3 to TRBJ2-7; 9 bases line up with TRBD2. CDR3 length equals 15 residues. The germline V gene has CDR1 ENHRY and CDR2 SYGVKD. V gave up 3 bases and J gave up 2 bases; unmatched junction bases: 5. The CDR3 is CAISDLRLAAYEQYF. CDR3 DNA: TGTGCCATCAGTGATTTAAGACTAGCGGCCTACGAGCAGTACTTC.

This clonotype was detected only a few times. V gene TRBV11-2 combines with J gene TRBJ2-1, with D perhaps matching TRBD1 or TRBD2 (5 bases each). The CDR3 sequence is 13 residues long. Germline CDR1 and CDR2: SGHAT and FQNNGV. V lost 5 bases and J 5 bases, leaving 10 bases between the germline ends. The CDR3 reads CASSVLGDNEQFF. The CDR3 bases are TGTGCCAGCAGCGTACTAGGGGACAATGAGCAGTTCTTC.

The chain joins TRBV9 to TRBJ1-2; 9 bases align to TRBD1. Germline-derived CDR1 and CDR2 are SGDLS and YYNGEE. V dropped 6 bases and J dropped 5; count of bases not matched to a gene: 11. The CDR3 is 15 residues long. Here the CDR3 DNA reads TGTGCCAGCACCGCAGGGGACAGGGCCGTTTATGGCTACACCTTC. Translation gives CASTAGDRAVYGYTF. The entire variable domain, with the rest obtained from reference TRBV9 and TRBJ1-2, is as follows: DSGVTQTPKHLITATGQRVTLRCSPRSGDLSVYWYQQSLDQGLQFLIQYYNGEERAKGNILERFSAQQFPDLHSELNLSSLELGDSALYFCASTAGDRAVYGYTFGSGTRLTVV.

In regard to this clonotype: Germline is not matched at one junction end, which may reflect a read error. The rearrangement links TRBV7-2 to TRBJ2-1; 15 bases fit TRBD2. The germline gives CDR1 SGHTA, CDR2 FQGNSA. The CDR3 loop spans 16 amino acids. CDR3 protein: CASSFEPGLAGGSQFF. The CDR3 coding sequence is TGCGCCAGCAGCTTCGAACCGGGACTAGCGGGAGGATCTCAGTTCTTC.

In this sample, this clonotype turned up many times. This chain connects TRBV7-6 to TRBJ2-7; 12 bases are a match to TRBD2. The CDR3 length is 16 residues. V lost 1 base to trimming and J lost 5 bases; unmatched junction nucleotides: 6. Germline CDR1 SGHVS, CDR2 FNYEAQ. The CDR3 loop is CASSLGSSGRGDEQYF. CDR3 sequence (DNA): TGTGCCAGCAGCTTAGGGTCTAGCGGGAGGGGGGACGAGCAGTACTTC.

This clonotype was counted once. Its ends do not fully match the called genes, so a read error is possible. The V call is TRBV29-1, the J call TRBJ2-5; D is tentatively TRBD1 or TRBD2 (5 bases each). Germline values: CDR1 SQVTM, CDR2 ANQGSEA. The CDR3 contains 13 residues. As DNA, the CDR3 is TGCAGCTTTGAAGGGGACGGTCCAGAGACCCAGTACTTC. This encodes CSFEGDGPETQYF.

V is TRBV2 and J is TRBJ1-2, with D tentatively TRBD1 (5 bases). The CDR3 has 14 residues. The V end was cut by 0 bases, the J end by 4 bases, with 9 bases between. Germline V CDR1 and CDR2: SNHLY, FYNNEI. The CDR3 here is CASSEAGRSYGYTF. The CDR3 region has the DNA TGTGCCAGCAGTGAAGCGGGGCGTTCCTATGGCTACACCTTC. The complete variable domain, with remaining parts taken from reference TRBV2 and TRBJ1-2, reads EPEVTQTPSHQVTQMGQEVILRCVPISNHLYFYWYRQILGQKVEFLVSFYNNEISEKSEIFDDQFSVERPDGSNFTLKIRSTKLEDSAMYFCASSEAGRSYGYTFGSGTRLTVV.

This clonotype turned up a few times. CDR3: CASSPRTSGRYEQYF. The DNA of the CDR3 is TGTGCCAGCAGCCCAAGGACTAGCGGGAGGTACGAGCAGTACTTC. V usage is TRBV7-8 and J usage is TRBJ2-7; 14 bases are shared with TRBD2. Germline V gives CDR1 SGHVS, CDR2 FQNEAQ. This CDR3 spans 15 amino acids. Germline trimming cut 5 bases from V and 4 bases from J; bases unmatched to any gene: 4.

This chain joins TRBV30 and TRBJ2-2, with D tentatively TRBD2 (6 bases). The CDR3 length is 13 residues. V lost 7 bases and J 6 bases, leaving 15 bases between the germline ends. CDR1 is GTSNPN, CDR2 SVGIG, per germline (reference sequence). CDR3 loop: CASRRVMAGELFF. The CDR3 DNA reads as TGTGCCTCCCGGAGGGTAATGGCCGGGGAGCTGTTTTTT.

This clonotype has a handful of counts. This sequence joins TRBV2 and TRBJ1-2; no definite D call. In germline, CDR1 is SNHLY, CDR2 FYNNEI. The CDR3 has 16 amino acids. Trimming removed 6 bases from V and 1 base from J, with 18 bases in between. The chain's CDR3 is CASSPDLGGINYGYTF. CDR3 coding DNA: TGTGCCAGCAGCCCGGACCTAGGAGGTATTAACTATGGCTACACCTTC.

The chain has TRBV28 and TRBJ2-4, with TRBD1 identical over 9 bases. The germline V gene encodes CDR1 MDHEN and CDR2 SYDVKM. After removal of 8 bases from V and 7 bases from J, the junction contained 12 bases not matched to a gene. The CDR3 extends over 15 amino acids. CDR3 residues: CASGPQGAGFNIQYF. The CDR3 nucleotides are TGTGCCAGCGGACCACAGGGGGCAGGTTTTAACATTCAGTACTTC.

The rearrangement joins TRBV3-1 to TRBJ2-3; either TRBD1 or TRBD2 may supply D (6 bases each). V lost 5 bases, J lost 5 bases, and 14 bases lay in between. This CDR3 comprises 14 residues. CDR1 and CDR2 (germline): LGHDT, YNNKEL (reference sequence). The CDR3 here is CASSNTKGGDTQYF. The CDR3 region has the DNA TGTGCCAGCAGCAACACGAAGGGGGGAGATACGCAGTATTTT.

In regard to this clonotype: One junction end disagrees with the germline gene, perhaps due to a read error. The chain is built from TRBV11-2 and TRBJ2-5; D not resolved. CDR3 length: 16 amino acids. Germline CDR1 is SGHAT and CDR2 is FQNNGV. CDR3 protein: CASNLGVGQVGETQYF. CDR3 DNA sequence: TGCGCCAGCAACTTAGGAGTAGGGCAGGTTGGTGAGACCCAGTACTTC.

This clonotype was counted only a few times. The V and J genes are TRBV2 and TRBJ2-5; D is undetermined. The CDR3 runs to 13 residues. V gave up 6 bases and J gave up 5 bases, with 13 bases separating them. Per germline, CDR1 SNHLY and CDR2 FYNNEI. The CDR3 spells CASSLEYGETQYF. As DNA, the CDR3 is TGTGCCAGCAGCCTAGAATATGGGGAGACCCAGTACTTC.

This clonotype was observed a handful of times. V usage is TRBV7-3 and J usage is TRBJ2-1, with 9 bases aligning to TRBD2. The germline CDR1 and CDR2 sequences are SGHTA and FQGTGA. J gave up 1 base and V 5 bases, and 15 bases lay outside the gene matches. CDR3 length: 19 residues. The CDR3 nucleotides are TGTGCCAGCAGCCCGACCGGCGGGAGGGCCTTAGAATCCTACAATGAGCAGTTCTTC. It specifies CASSPTGGRALESYNEQFF.

This clonotype was seen ten or more times. The V and J genes are TRBV12-3 or TRBV12-4 and TRBJ2-4, with 11 positions matching TRBD1. V shed 1 base and J 7 bases; nucleotides not matched to a gene: 6. The length of the CDR3 is 16 residues. CDR3 nucleotide sequence: TGTGCCAGCAGTTTAGTGTCGGGGACAGGGGGGAACATTCAGTACTTC. Protein sequence: CASSLVSGTGGNIQYF.

The V gene is TRBV3-1, the J gene TRBJ2-3; TRBD2 aligns across 8 bases. V dropped 4 bases and J dropped 5; count of bases not matched to a gene: 14. From germline, CDR1 is LGHDT and CDR2 YNNKEL (reference sequence). The CDR3 spans 17 residues. The CDR3 nucleotides read TGTGCCAGCAGCCCATGGGGGCCGAGCGGGAGAGGAGATACGCAGTATTTT. It is translated as CASSPWGPSGRGDTQYF.

The chain links TRBV19 to TRBJ1-5; D uncertain. Germline lookup yields CDR1 LNHDA and CDR2 SQIVND (reference sequence). The CDR3 spans 13 residues. Deletions cut 10 bases from V and 4 bases from J, with 14 bases between. In DNA form, the CDR3 reads TGTGCCATCTCCGGGAGAGGAAATCAGCCCCAGCATTTT. Protein sequence: CAISGRGNQPQHF.

This clonotype was observed a few times. Mismatch with germline at one junction end may stem from a read error. V is TRBV20-1 and J is TRBJ2-7; weak D call: TRBD2 (7 bases). Germline CDR1 is DFQATT and CDR2 is SNEGSKA (reference sequence). There are 15 residues in the CDR3. The CDR3 nucleotides are TGCAGTGCTAGAGATCGGGGGGCCCCCTCCTACGAGCAGTGCTTC. Residues: CSARDRGAPSYEQCF.

This chain uses TRBV12-3 or TRBV12-4 with TRBJ2-7; no reliable D call. The CDR3 contains 14 residues. The V end lost 5 bases, the J end lost 4 bases, and 15 bases lay between the germline ends. The DNA of the CDR3 is TGTGCCAGCAGTCCGACCTCCAGGAGTTACGAGCAGTACTTC. Translated, it gives CASSPTSRSYEQYF.

V and J are TRBV5-1 and TRBJ1-1; D gene uncertain. CDR1 is SGHRS and CDR2 is YFSETQ in the germline V gene. The CDR3 extends over 16 amino acids. The germline V and J ends were trimmed by 0 bases and 7 bases, with 19 bases remaining between them. CDR3 residues: CASSLELAGAWGEAFF. CDR3 sequence (DNA): TGCGCCAGCAGCTTGGAGTTGGCAGGCGCCTGGGGTGAAGCTTTCTTT.

This clonotype has at least ten counts. V gene TRBV6-1 combines with J gene TRBJ2-5, with 9 bases that match TRBD2. The CDR3 consists of 14 residues. Per the germline V gene, CDR1 is MNHNS and CDR2 is SASEGT. With V trimmed by 6 bases and J by 5 bases, 7 bases remained unmatched. CDR3 DNA sequence: TGTGCCAGCAGAGCGGGACTAGCTTACGAGACCCAGTACTTC. Protein product: CASRAGLAYETQYF.

The CDR3 sequence: CASSITSGRSDTQYF. In nucleotides, the CDR3 is TGTGCCAGTAGTATCACTAGCGGGAGGTCTGATACGCAGTATTTT. The chain employs TRBV19 and TRBJ2-3; the match to TRBD2 covers 12 bases. Trimming removed 3 bases from V and 6 bases from J; junction bases left unmatched: 4. In germline, CDR1 is LNHDA, CDR2 SQIVND (reference sequence). This CDR3 has 15 residues.

This clonotype was found a few times. The chain links TRBV12-3 or TRBV12-4 to TRBJ1-1; no clear D gene. The CDR3 runs 12 residues. The germline V and J ends were trimmed by 3 bases and 3 bases, with 5 bases remaining between them. CDR3 sequence reads: CASSFTDTEAFF. CDR3 nucleotide sequence: TGTGCCAGCAGTTTTACGGACACTGAAGCTTTCTTT.

Of note for this clonotype: No DNA is shown, since the ends of the CDR3 on it are uncertain; the CDR3 is the one TCRdb lists. The chain carries TRBV7-3 and TRBJ2-6; the DNA was not compared with TRBD1, the D call given in the table. The CDR3 numbers 16 amino acids, ends counted. Germline V gives CDR1 SGHTA, CDR2 FQGTGA. The CDR3 is CASSPFGAAGANVLTF.